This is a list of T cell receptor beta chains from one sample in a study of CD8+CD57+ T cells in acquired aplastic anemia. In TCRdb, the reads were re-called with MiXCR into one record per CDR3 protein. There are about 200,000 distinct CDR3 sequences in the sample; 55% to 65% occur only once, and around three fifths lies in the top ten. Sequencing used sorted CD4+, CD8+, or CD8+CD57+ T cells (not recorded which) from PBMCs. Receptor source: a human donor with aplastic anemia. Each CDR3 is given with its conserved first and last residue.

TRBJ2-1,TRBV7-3,CASSLTAGGYDEQFF
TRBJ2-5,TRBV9,CASSVEGGRAGETQYF
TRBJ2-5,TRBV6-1,CASSEAGQLYQETQYF
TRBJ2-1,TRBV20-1,CSASKGASTNEQFF
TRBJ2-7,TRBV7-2,CASSTDKYEQYF
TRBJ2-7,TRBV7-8,CASSIAATGSYEQYF
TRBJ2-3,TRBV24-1,CATSDSKHTQYF
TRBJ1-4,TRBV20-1,CSAAGTNPGEKLFF
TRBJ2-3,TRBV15,CATSRDGVESTDTQYF
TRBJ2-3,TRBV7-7,CASSLAKNTDTQYF
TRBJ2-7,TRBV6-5,CASSYLGLAGEQYF
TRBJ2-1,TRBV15,CATSRDRVGEQFF
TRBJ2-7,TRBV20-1,CSARPGTYEQYF
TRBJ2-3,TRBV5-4,CASSLSSGRQDTQYF
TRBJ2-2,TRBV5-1,CASSLAGTSPIGELFF
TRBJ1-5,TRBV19,CASSIVRGGQPQHF
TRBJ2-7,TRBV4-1,CASSQRVGGLHEQYF
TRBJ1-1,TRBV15,CATSTGQGSEAFF
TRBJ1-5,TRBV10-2,CASSEVSGAGQPQHF
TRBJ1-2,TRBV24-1,CATSDSNRGGYTF
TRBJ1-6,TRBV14,CASSQLGAGDGNLPLHF
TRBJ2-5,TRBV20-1,CSAQAGKQTQYF
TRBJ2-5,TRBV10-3,CASSKSGPETQYF
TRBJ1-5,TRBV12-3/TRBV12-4,CASSRGTGSGGNQPQHF
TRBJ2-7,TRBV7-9,CASSFRTGVNEQYF
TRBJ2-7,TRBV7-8,CASAGDSTYEQYF
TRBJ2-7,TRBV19,CASSTAGGSYEQYF
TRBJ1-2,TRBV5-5,CASSLEVYGDGYTF
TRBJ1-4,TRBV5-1,CASSSWDRKDEKLFF
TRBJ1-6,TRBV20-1,CSAGTGPWSPLHF